The 29 T cell receptor beta chains below were found in one sample sequenced in a study of T cell repertoires in cytomegalovirus infection. Via MiXCR, TCRdb re-called the reads, giving one row per CDR3 protein. The sample shows around 450,000 distinct CDR3 sequences, roughly 10% of them seen only once. Sequencing was performed on PBMCs. These receptors originate from a human donor in good health (CMV status not recorded). Some clones in this sample may be carry-over from other donors' samples.

This clonotype appeared many times. The chain recombines TRBV7-3 with TRBJ2-6, with unresolved D. The germline CDR1 and CDR2 sequences are SGHTA and FQGTGA. The CDR3 extends over 16 amino acids. Trimming removed 5 bases at V and 0 bases at J, with 11 bases between. The chain's CDR3 is CASSLTEISGANVLTF. CDR3 nucleotides: TGTGCCAGCAGCCTCACAGAAATCTCTGGGGCCAACGTCCTGACTTTC.

This clonotype showed up many times. The genes are TRBV7-2 and TRBJ1-3; a possible D gene is TRBD1 (5 bases). This CDR3 has 15 amino acids. From germline, CDR1 is SGHTA and CDR2 FQGNSA. With 1 base removed from V and 5 bases from J, the gap between germline ends came to 12 bases. CDR3 coding DNA: TGTGCCAGCAGCTTAGAAGGGACTACCCGAAACACCATATATTTT. Its protein product is CASSLEGTTRNTIYF.

This clonotype showed up many times. V gene TRBV12-3 or TRBV12-4 combines with J gene TRBJ1-4; TRBD1 might be the D (6 bases). Deletions cut 6 bases from V and 9 bases from J, with 14 bases between. The CDR3 totals 13 residues. CDR3 bases: TGTGCCAGCAGCCCGGGGGCGGGTCAAAAACTGTTTTTT. Protein sequence: CASSPGAGQKLFF.

This clonotype was seen more than once but under ten times. V usage is TRBV7-9 and J usage is TRBJ2-7, with D unclear. The CDR3 totals 14 residues. Germline V gene sequence: CDR1 SEHNR, CDR2 FQNEAQ (reference sequence). V dropped 1 base and J dropped 2 bases, with 9 bases sitting between them. For the CDR3, the DNA is TGTGCCAGCAGCTTAGGGGTAAGGGCCTACGAGCAGTACTTC. Its translation is CASSLGVRAYEQYF.

V gene TRBV7-3 combines with J gene TRBJ2-5; D gene ambiguous. Between the trimmed V and J ends, which lost 1 base and 3 bases, there was a span of 6 bases. The length of the CDR3 is 13 residues. The germline V gene has CDR1 SGHTA and CDR2 FQGTGA. CDR3 protein: CASSLRNEETQYF. CDR3 nucleotides: TGTGCCAGCAGCTTAAGGAACGAAGAGACCCAGTACTTC.

The chain uses TRBV11-2 and TRBJ1-4; no clear D. This CDR3 has 14 residues. Germline V gene sequence: CDR1 SGHAT, CDR2 FQNNGV. The V gene lost 3 bases and the J gene lost 7 bases, with 12 bases spanning the gap. Here the CDR3 reads CASSLDPSTEKLFF. The CDR3, as DNA: TGTGCCAGCAGCTTGGACCCCTCGACTGAAAAACTGTTTTTT.

In the case of this clonotype: A read error may explain this, as a much larger clone is one base away. No conserved phenylalanine or tryptophan is present at the end of the CDR3, so a read error is the likely explanation. V and J are TRBV7-2 and TRBJ2-1, with 11 bases lining up with TRBD2. The germline gives CDR1 SGHTA, CDR2 FQGNSA. This CDR3 is built from 16 residues. V shed 0 bases and J 7 bases; nucleotides not matched to a gene: 5. CDR3 sequence: CASSLARVAGGNEQFS. The CDR3 nucleotides read TGTGCCAGCAGCTTAGCGCGGGTAGCGGGGGGGAATGAGCAGTTCTCC.

This clonotype came up many times. The chain combines TRBV6-2 or TRBV6-3 with TRBJ2-1; D uncertain. V was clipped by 4 bases and J by 7 bases, with 11 bases between them. The length of the CDR3 is 13 residues. Looked up from germline, CDR1 is MNHEY and CDR2 is SVGEGT. The CDR3 DNA reads as TGTGCCAGCAGTTCCCGACGTCGGAATGAGCAGTTCTTC. This sequence encodes CASSSRRRNEQFF.

This clonotype was counted only a few times. This rearrangement joins TRBV29-1 to TRBJ1-4, with no clear D. The CDR3 spans 13 residues. V shed 7 bases and J shed 8 bases, with 17 bases lying between them. Germline V gene sequence: CDR1 SQVTM, CDR2 ANQGSEA. CDR3 protein: CSGREGGVEKLFF. The DNA for the CDR3 is TGCAGCGGCCGTGAGGGAGGAGTAGAAAAACTGTTTTTT.

The table lists this clonotype with many counts. The rearrangement joins TRBV5-1 to TRBJ2-7; D possibly corresponds to TRBD2 (5 bases). The CDR3 has 14 residues. V was clipped by 0 bases and J by 6 bases, with 13 bases between them. Per the germline V gene, CDR1 is SGHRS and CDR2 is YFSETQ. In nucleotides, the CDR3 is TGCGCCAGCAGCTTGGACCAGCGGTCTATCGAGCAGTACTTC. Residues: CASSLDQRSIEQYF.

This clonotype was found a few times. The chain couples TRBV19 to TRBJ1-4; the match to TRBD1 covers 8 bases. V gave up 1 base and J gave up 2 bases; unmatched junction bases: 9. This CDR3 has 18 residues. Germline values: CDR1 LNHDA, CDR2 SQIVND (reference sequence). The CDR3 nucleotides are TGTGCCAGTAGTATAGTTTGGACAGGGATGCGGACTAATGAAAAACTGTTTTTT. This gives the protein CASSIVWTGMRTNEKLFF.

The sample holds many counts of this clonotype. The CDR3 bases are TGTGCCAGCAGCATAGCAGGGGTGAATCAGCCCCAGCATTTT. Translating gives CASSIAGVNQPQHF. This chain uses TRBV5-5 with TRBJ1-5; D perhaps matches TRBD1 (6 bases). Deletions cut 4 bases from V and 4 bases from J, with 12 bases between. CDR1 is SGHKS, CDR2 YYEKEE, per germline (reference sequence). The CDR3 spans 14 residues. The full variable domain, in which reference TRBV5-5 and TRBJ1-5 provide the parts outside the CDR3, is DAGVTQSPTHLIKTRGQQVTLRCSPISGHKSVSWYQQVLGQGPQFIFQYYEKEERGRGNFPDRFSARQFPNYSSELNVNALLLGDSALYLCASSIAGVNQPQHFGDGTRLSIL.

This clonotype turned up a few times. This rearrangement joins TRBV5-1 to TRBJ2-7; tentative D call: TRBD1 (5 bases). V lost 1 base to trimming and J lost 5 bases, with 13 bases between them. This CDR3 is built from 14 residues. In germline, CDR1 is SGHRS, CDR2 YFSETQ. The CDR3 coding sequence is TGCGCCAGCAGCTTGCAGGGCAGCCCCCACGAGCAGTACTTC. Translated: CASSLQGSPHEQYF.

This clonotype was counted at least ten times. This chain connects TRBV5-1 to TRBJ1-2, with a possible D match to TRBD1 (6 bases). The V gene lost 5 bases and the J gene lost 8 bases, with 19 bases spanning the gap. Germline V gives CDR1 SGHRS, CDR2 YFSETQ. This CDR3 comprises 14 residues. DNA of the CDR3: TGCGCCAGCAGTCCCGCTGGGGACACGTCAGGCTACACCTTC. It translates to CASSPAGDTSGYTF.

V is TRBV28 and J is TRBJ2-7; tentatively, D is TRBD1 (6 bases). V shed 6 bases and J shed 4 bases, with 25 bases lying between them. The germline CDR1 and CDR2 sequences are MDHEN and SYDVKM. The CDR3 length is 17 residues. The CDR3 DNA is TGTGCCAGCAGCCGAACCTTCCTGACAGGTGAAAAATACGAGCAGTACTTC. Translation: CASSRTFLTGEKYEQYF.

The rearrangement uses TRBV15 and TRBJ2-1, with 7 nucleotides matching TRBD2. This CDR3 spans 14 amino acids. The germline gives CDR1 LNHNV, CDR2 YYDKDF (reference sequence). V lost 5 bases and J lost 5; bases outside the gene matches: 6. CDR3 sequence (DNA): TGTGCCACCAGCCTTGGGACTACTGACAATGAGCAGTTCTTC. Its protein is CATSLGTTDNEQFF.

The chain has TRBV5-5 and TRBJ2-7; a weak D match, TRBD2 (6 bases). Germline loops: CDR1 SGHKS, CDR2 YYEKEE (reference sequence). The CDR3 runs to 13 residues. Trimming left V 4 bases short and J 3 bases short, with 11 bases between. The CDR3 DNA sequence: TGTGCCAGCAGCAGGGACTTCCTCTACGAGCAGTACTTC. As protein: CASSRDFLYEQYF.

This clonotype showed up many times. The CDR3 protein is CASSRMTSAYNEQFF. Here the CDR3 DNA reads TGCGCCAGCAGCCGAATGACTAGCGCCTACAATGAGCAGTTCTTC. The rearrangement links TRBV5-1 to TRBJ2-1; TRBD2 aligns across 8 bases. V gave up 4 bases and J gave up 2 bases; unmatched junction bases: 5. The germline V gene encodes CDR1 SGHRS and CDR2 YFSETQ. The CDR3 runs to 15 residues.

This clonotype has a count of ten or more. The V and J genes are TRBV7-2 and TRBJ2-2, with D unresolved. CDR3 length: 15 amino acids. Germline assignment: CDR1 SGHTA and CDR2 FQGNSA. The ends were cut back, 1 base at V and 5 bases at J, with 11 bases in the middle. DNA of the CDR3: TGTGCCAGCAGCTTAGTGAGCGTGAGGACCGGGGAGCTGTTTTTT. As protein: CASSLVSVRTGELFF.

This clonotype was observed at least ten times. The genes are TRBV12-3 or TRBV12-4 and TRBJ1-5, with D hard to call. V was pared by 3 bases and J by 14 bases, with 17 bases between. The CDR3 is made up of 13 amino acids. In nucleotides, the CDR3 is TGTGCCAGCAGTTTGGAAGGACGGAACGTTGAGCATTTT. This encodes CASSLEGRNVEHF.

The chain has TRBV5-1 and TRBJ2-7, with TRBD2 matching over 7 bases. Germline CDR1 is SGHRS and CDR2 is YFSETQ. This CDR3 is 15 amino acids long. Trimming at V came to 4 bases and at J to 3 bases, leaving 10 bases not matched to a gene. DNA of the CDR3: TGCGCCAGCAGCGGCGCGGCGGGAGAAAGCTACGAGCAGTACTTC. This translates into CASSGAAGESYEQYF.

This clonotype was counted at least ten times. The J gene is TRBJ2-7, the V gene TRBV28; 10 nucleotides line up with TRBD2. After removal of 6 bases from V and 1 base from J, the junction contained 6 bases not matched to a gene. Germline V gene data show CDR1 as MDHEN and CDR2 as SYDVKM. The CDR3 sequence is 15 residues long. In DNA, the CDR3 is TGTGCCAGCAGACCTGAACTAGCGGGGTCCTACGAGCAGTACTTC. Translating gives CASRPELAGSYEQYF.

This clonotype occurred many times. The chain links TRBV6-5 to TRBJ1-4; no definite D call. Trimming removed 0 bases from V and 0 bases from J, with 2 bases in between. CDR3 length: 14 amino acids. Germline-derived CDR1 and CDR2 are MNHEY and SVGAGI. CDR3 protein: CASSYSTTNEKLFF. The CDR3 coding sequence is TGTGCCAGCAGTTACTCGACAACTAATGAAAAACTGTTTTTT.

This clonotype appeared a few times. This chain joins TRBV3-1 and TRBJ1-2; 7 positions agree with TRBD1. The CDR3 has 14 amino acids. The V gene end was trimmed by 7 bases and the J gene end by 6 bases; junction bases not matched to a gene: 11. The V gene's germline CDR1 is LGHDT and CDR2 YNNKEL (reference sequence). The CDR3 spells CASTSTGDPHGYTF. CDR3 nucleotide sequence: TGTGCCAGCACCTCCACAGGGGACCCACATGGCTACACCTTC.

V and J are TRBV14 and TRBJ2-7; D is ambiguous. The CDR3 loop spans 14 amino acids. The germline V gene encodes CDR1 SGHDN and CDR2 FVKESK. V was shortened by 0 bases and J by 3 bases, with 9 bases between the two germline ends. The CDR3 DNA sequence: TGTGCCAGCAGCCAAGAATCACCCCACTACGAGCAGTACTTC. Its protein product is CASSQESPHYEQYF. The full variable domain, completed using reference TRBV14 and TRBJ2-7, is EAGVTQFPSHSVIEKGQTVTLRCDPISGHDNLYWYRRVMGKEIKFLLHFVKESKQDESGMPNNRFLAERTGGTYSTLKVQPAELEDSGVYFCASSQESPHYEQYFGPGTRLTVT.

The chain links TRBV19 to TRBJ1-1, with a possible D match to TRBD1 (5 bases). Germline CDR1 and CDR2: LNHDA and SQIVND (reference sequence). The length of the CDR3 is 17 residues. V dropped 5 bases and J dropped 0 bases, with 19 bases sitting between them. The CDR3 is CASSRTRLRDLNTEAFF. DNA for the CDR3: TGTGCCAGTAGTCGCACCCGCCTCAGGGATCTGAACACTGAAGCTTTCTTT.

This clonotype was observed at least ten times. The rearrangement joins TRBV7-2 to TRBJ2-1, with D possibly TRBD1 on 6 matching bases. Germline-derived CDR1 and CDR2 are SGHTA and FQGNSA. The CDR3 is made up of 16 amino acids. Deletions cut 2 bases from V and 6 bases from J, with 17 bases between. CDR3 sequence (DNA): TGTGCCAGCAGCTTAAACCCCGCAGGGGCAGGCAATGAGCAGTTCTTC. As protein: CASSLNPAGAGNEQFF.

The chain has TRBV15 and TRBJ2-1; possibly TRBD2 for D (6 bases). V lost 5 bases, J lost 2 bases, and 13 bases lay in between. Germline V CDR1 and CDR2: LNHNV, YYDKDF (reference sequence). This CDR3 contains 15 residues. CDR3 nucleotide sequence: TGTGCCACCAGCGGTGGGGGGTATACCTACAATGAGCAGTTCTTC. As protein: CATSGGGYTYNEQFF.

This clonotype was recorded at least ten times. This chain connects TRBV12-3 or TRBV12-4 to TRBJ2-1, with 9 bases fitting TRBD2. The V gene end was trimmed by 2 bases and the J gene end by 7 bases; junction bases not matched to a gene: 6. The CDR3 extends over 15 amino acids. The CDR3 reads CASSLLGGGENEQFF. CDR3 in DNA: TGTGCCAGCAGTTTACTTGGCGGGGGGGAGAATGAGCAGTTCTTC.